In its sample, the clone carrying this T cell receptor (beta chain) was seen a few times. Its cognate antigen is unknown. The data belong to a study of T cell responses to AZD1222 COVID-19 vaccine. Sequencing used immunoSEQ multiplex PCR; TCRdb keeps in-frame clones, though not all of them. The table shows about 86,000 clones, with roughly 90% occurring only once. Germline CDR1 reads PRHDT; CDR2 reads FYEKMQ (reference sequence). The V and J ends lost 5 bases and 7 bases respectively, with 14 bases between them. This CDR3 contains 13 residues. General study results and limits: The breadth and depth of Spike-specific TCRs increased once two AZD1222 doses had been given.

The sequenced sample was peripheral blood, obtained on day 0 of AZD1222 vaccination. This chain links TRBV13 with TRBJ1-2; D call uncertain. This TCR came from an adult in good health. CDR3 sequence: CASSMGRSGGYTF. The CDR3 DNA is TGTGCCAGCAGCATGGGGAGATCAGGTGGCTACACCTTC.